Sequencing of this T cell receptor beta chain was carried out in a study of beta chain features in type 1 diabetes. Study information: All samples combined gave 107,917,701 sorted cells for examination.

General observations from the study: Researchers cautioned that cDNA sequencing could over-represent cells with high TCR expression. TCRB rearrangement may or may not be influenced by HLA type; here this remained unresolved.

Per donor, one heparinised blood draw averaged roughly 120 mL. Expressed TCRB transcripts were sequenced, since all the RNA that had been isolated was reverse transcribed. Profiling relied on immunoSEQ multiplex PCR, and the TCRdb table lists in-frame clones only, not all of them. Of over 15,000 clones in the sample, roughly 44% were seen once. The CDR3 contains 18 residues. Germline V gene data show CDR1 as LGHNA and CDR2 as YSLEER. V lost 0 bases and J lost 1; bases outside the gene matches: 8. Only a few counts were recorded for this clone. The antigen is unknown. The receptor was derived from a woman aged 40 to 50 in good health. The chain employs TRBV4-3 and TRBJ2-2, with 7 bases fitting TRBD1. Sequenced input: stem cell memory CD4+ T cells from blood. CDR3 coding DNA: TGCGCCAGCAGCCAAGAAGCAGTCCCAGGGGGGAACACCGGGGAGCTGTTTTTT. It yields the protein CASSQEAVPGGNTGELFF.